This note documents a single T cell receptor (beta chain) sequence. Losses at the gene ends were 6 bases for V and 5 bases for J; bases not matched to a gene: 9. Germline CDR1 and CDR2: MNHEY and SVGAGI. This CDR3 spans 15 amino acids. This record comes from a study of CD8 T cells in Susac syndrome. Sequencing of TCR beta drew on CD8+ and CD4+ T cells from blood. The CD8+ and CD4+ T cells were isolated magnetically using a negative isolation approach, whereas the TEMRA cells were enriched by FACS. Random hexamers served to reverse transcribe roughly 0.45 to 1 ug RNA. The CDR3 of TCR beta was amplified by immunoSEQ multiplex PCR across 54 Vbeta and 13 Jbeta. TCRdb itself ran the immunoSEQ multiplex PCR reads through MiXCR, one entry per CDR3 protein. The data hold about 210,000 distinct CDR3 sequences, with 90% to 95% observed a single time.

The receptor was derived from a human donor in good health. The sequenced material came from CD4+ T cells from PBMCs. The gene calls are TRBV6-5 and TRBJ2-3; 9 bases line up with TRBD2. The CDR3 DNA follows: TGTGCCAGCAGGAGGGCGGGGGGGCATGGAGATACGCAGTATTTT. This gives the protein CASRRAGGHGDTQYF.